A selection of T cell receptor beta chains follows, all from one sample in a study of shared clonotypes between healthy human individuals. Data came from immunoSEQ multiplex PCR; TCRdb stores just in-frame clones and leaves some out. The sample records 400,000 to 550,000 clones, roughly 85% being singletons. Material: PBMCs. These receptors originate from a middle-aged woman in good health. Some clones in this sample may be carry-over from other donors' samples. The CDR3 runs from the conserved cysteine through the conserved F or W. D genes are given only for firm matches. Clone sizes are given selectively: once, few, many, or a class where the clone is expanded.

>TRBJ2-2|TRBD2|TRBV9|.
TGTGCCAGCAGCGTATCTCTGACTAGCGGGTACGCGAACACCGGGGAGCTGTTTTTT
CASSVSLTSGYANTGELFF
>TRBJ2-3|.|TRBV5-1|.
TGCGCCAGCAGCCCTCGGACGGAGCTCACAGATACGCAGTATTTT
CASSPRTELTDTQYF
>TRBJ1-4|TRBD1|TRBV2|.
TGTGCCAGCAGCGAATCTCAGGGGGCGCGAGTTGAAAAACTGTTTTTT
CASSESQGARVEKLFF
>TRBJ2-1|.|TRBV2|.
TGTGCCAGCAGTGTTGTCGGGAGCTCCTACAATGAGCAGTTCTTC
CASSVVGSSYNEQFF
>TRBJ2-1|.|TRBV14|.
TGTGCCAGCAGCCTTCCCGGAGCCACGTACAATGAGCAGTTCTTC
CASSLPGATYNEQFF
>TRBJ2-7|.|TRBV19|.
TGTGCCAGTAGGCCGGGACATCACTTCGCATTCGGGCAGTACTTC
CASRPGHHFAFGQYF
>TRBJ2-5|.|TRBV2|.
TGTGCCAGCAGTTTAAACCAGGGTCAAGAGACCCAGTACTTC
CASSLNQGQETQYF
>TRBJ2-5|.|TRBV21-1|.
TGTGCAGGCGGTAAGGGAGAGCAAGAGACCCAGTACTTC
CAGGKGEQETQYF
>TRBJ2-3|TRBD2|TRBV7-2|.
TGTGCCAGCAGCTTACGGGTTAGCGGGAGAACAGATACGCAGTATTTT
CASSLRVSGRTDTQYF
>TRBJ1-2|TRBD1|TRBV10-3|.
TGTGCCATCAGTGAATCTTGGGGACAGGGAGACTATGGCTACACCTTC
CAISESWGQGDYGYTF
>TRBJ1-2|.|TRBV7-8|.
TGTGCCAGCAGCAGATTTTCGGACAGAGTCTATGGCTACACCTTC
CASSRFSDRVYGYTF
>TRBJ2-5|.|TRBV7-2|.
TGTGCCAGCAGCTTAGGGTCCTTTGGGGCCCAAGAGACCCAGTACTTC
CASSLGSFGAQETQYF
>TRBJ2-3|TRBD1|TRBV15|.
TGTGCCACCAGCAGGGACAGGGTCACAGATACGCAGTATTTT
CATSRDRVTDTQYF
>TRBJ1-4|.|TRBV25-1|.
TGTGCCAGCAGTGCGCCCTTAGGGATGGAGGAAAAACTGTTTTTT
CASSAPLGMEEKLFF
>TRBJ1-1|.|TRBV6-5|once
TGTGCCAGCAGCAGGCAGGCGGGAACTGAAGCTTTCTTT
CASSRQAGTEAFF
>TRBJ1-3|.|TRBV6-5|once
TGTGCCAGCGGCGGCAGGAACTCTGGAAACACCATATATTTT
CASGGRNSGNTIYF
>TRBJ2-1|.|TRBV7-2|.
TGTGCCAGCAGCTTAGTCGCGGCCCAATACAATGAGCAGTTCTTC
CASSLVAAQYNEQFF
>TRBJ2-1|.|TRBV4-1|.
TGCGCCAGCAGCCAAGAACGAACCTCCTACAATGAGCAGTTCTTC
CASSQERTSYNEQFF
>TRBJ2-7|TRBD2|TRBV7-2|.
TGTGCCAGCAGCTTGATAACTAGCGGGACTACCTACGAGCAGTACTTC
CASSLITSGTTYEQYF
>TRBJ2-1|TRBD1|TRBV4-1|.
TGCGCCAGCAACGTTATCGGGACAGGGAGATACAATGAGCAGTTCTTC
CASNVIGTGRYNEQFF
>TRBJ2-7|.|TRBV13|.
TGTGCCAGCAGCTTAAGGCTGGCCCACGAGCAGTACTTC
CASSLRLAHEQYF
>TRBJ1-1|.|TRBV29-1|.
TGCAGCGTTGAAGAGGGGGGGAACACTGAAGCTTTCTTT
CSVEEGGNTEAFF
>TRBJ2-7|.|TRBV10-1|.
TGCGCCAGCAGTGATGCGGGGAAGGCCTACGAGCAGTACTTC
CASSDAGKAYEQYF
>TRBJ1-5|.|TRBV30|.
TGTGCCTGGAGTGCGGGGGGGGGTCCGCCCCAGCATTTT
CAWSAGGGPPQHF
>TRBJ2-1|TRBD1|TRBV18|.
TGTGCCAGCTCACCGGACAGGACATACAATGAGCAGTTCTTC
CASSPDRTYNEQFF
>TRBJ2-1|TRBD2|TRBV27|few
TGTGCCAGCAGTAAAGCGGGAAACTACAATGAGCAGTTCTTC
CASSKAGNYNEQFF
>TRBJ2-1|TRBD2|TRBV5-1|once
TGCGCCAGCAGCTTGTGGGGAGCGGGGGACAATGAGCAGTTCTTC
CASSLWGAGDNEQFF
>TRBJ2-7|.|TRBV19|.
TGTGCCAGTAGTATAGTCGGCCATAGCTCCTACGAGCAGTACTTC
CASSIVGHSSYEQYF
>TRBJ2-3|.|TRBV9|.
TGTGCCAGCAGCGTAGGCGGTCCAGAGGGAAATACGCAGTATTTT
CASSVGGPEGNTQYF
>TRBJ2-3|.|TRBV9|.
TGTGCCAGCAGTGGTTTGGGAGATACGCAGTATTTT
CASSGLGDTQYF
>TRBJ2-1|TRBD2|TRBV7-2|.
TGTGCCAGCAGCCCTAGACTAGCGGGCAACAATGAGCAGTTCTTC
CASSPRLAGNNEQFF
>TRBJ2-5|TRBD2|TRBV15|.
TGTGCCACCAGCAGAGATCTCGGGAGGGGGGAAGAGACCCAGTACTTC
CATSRDLGRGEETQYF
>TRBJ2-1|.|TRBV10-1|.
TGCGCCAGCAGTGAGTCTAGGGGAGCCTACAATGAGCAGTTCTTC
CASSESRGAYNEQFF
>TRBJ1-2|TRBD1|TRBV19|.
TGTGCCAGTAGTGTAGGGACAGGGAACGGCTACACCTTC
CASSVGTGNGYTF
>TRBJ2-6|.|TRBV30|once
TGTGCCTGGGGAGACAGGATCCGCTCTGGGGCCAACGTCCTGACTTTC
CAWGDRIRSGANVLTF
>TRBJ1-1|TRBD1|TRBV29-1|.
TGCAGCGCCGGACAGGGGGCGCAGACTGAAGCTTTCTTT
CSAGQGAQTEAFF
>TRBJ2-1|TRBD1|TRBV7-9|.
TGTGCCAGCAGACGAAGCCCCCAGGGACAGTACAATGAGCAGTTCTTC
CASRRSPQGQYNEQFF
>TRBJ2-7|.|TRBV11-1|.
TGTGCCAGCAGCTTAGACGCCACAGCCCGAGGCGGGCAGTACTTC
CASSLDATARGGQYF
>TRBJ2-1|.|TRBV19|.
TGTGCCAAGCCTCTCGGGTGCTCCTACAATGAGCAGTTCTTC
CAKPLGCSYNEQFF
>TRBJ1-1|TRBD1|TRBV2|.
TGTGCCAGCAGCGGACAGGAGAACACTGAAGCTTTCTTT
CASSGQENTEAFF
>TRBJ2-7|.|TRBV19|.
TGTGCCAGCGCCCCCAGAGGTGTGAGCTCCTACGAGCAGTACTTC
CASAPRGVSSYEQYF